This note documents a single T cell receptor (beta chain) sequence. Antigen unknown. The sample comes from a study of cytomegalovirus exposure and HLA in healthy donors. Study information: A subsequent analysis stated that the 120 or so validation repertoires were run on the same platform as the approximately 660 first-cohort repertoires.

The V and J ends lost 7 bases and 6 bases respectively, with 17 bases between them. This CDR3 has 14 amino acids. Germline lookup yields CDR1 SNHLY and CDR2 FYNNEI. The data were produced by immunoSEQ multiplex PCR, yet TCRdb's version contains in-frame clones alone and is incomplete. Of 80,000 to 100,000 clones listed, approximately 84% are singletons. The study, taken as a whole, reports: In vitro experiments confirmed that three CMV-associated chains were specific for CMV antigens. According to the study, roughly 160 TCR beta chains were cytomegalovirus-associated. Later, an analysis found that TCR clusters from the first cohort tended to co-occur in the roughly 110 validation repertoires.

V and J are TRBV2 and TRBJ2-3, with D maybe TRBD1 (5 bases). Material for sequencing was PBMCs. This receptor was identified in a man aged 18-30 years in good health and CMV-seropositive. In nucleotides, the CDR3 is TGTGCCAGCACCGGCAGGGTTATTCCGGATACGCAGTATTTT. Translated: CASTGRVIPDTQYF.